Shown below are 6 T cell receptor beta chains from a single sample sequenced in a study of T cells in Graves' hyperthyroidism and ophthalmopathy. RNA transcripts provided the source from which TCR beta CDR3 regions were amplified. During a first-round RT-PCR of the TCR CDR3, the HTBI primer set was used. TCRdb reprocessed the multiplex PCR reads via MiXCR and lists one record per CDR3 protein. Altogether about 520,000 distinct CDR3 sequences are present, around 20% being singletons, with the ten largest covering about 26%. Sequencing was performed on blood. The source of these receptors is a man aged 18-30 years with Graves' hyperthyroidism.

This clonotype has at least ten counts. The rearrangement joins TRBV27 to TRBJ1-2, with 9 bases identical to TRBD1. The CDR3 extends over 14 amino acids. The V and J ends lost 2 bases and 4 bases, in that order; junction bases with no gene match: 2. Germline V gives CDR1 MNHEY, CDR2 SMNVEV (reference sequence). The CDR3 coding sequence is TGTGCCAGCAGTTTAACAGGGGGCCCCTATGGCTACACCTTC. Translated: CASSLTGGPYGYTF.

This clonotype occurred a few times. The chain combines TRBV11-1 with TRBJ2-2, with 7 bases that match TRBD1. Germline V gene data show CDR1 as SGHAT and CDR2 as FQDESV (reference sequence). V lost 1 base and J lost 2; bases outside the gene matches: 4. The CDR3 extends over 16 amino acids. CDR3 DNA sequence: TGTGCCAGCAGCTTAGACAGGGGCACCAACACCGGGGAGCTGTTTTTT. Translation: CASSLDRGTNTGELFF.

This clonotype came up once. V gene TRBV6-1 combines with J gene TRBJ1-5, with D hard to call. This CDR3 spans 14 amino acids. Germline CDR1 reads MNHNS; CDR2 reads SASEGT. Trimming removed 1 base from V and 2 bases from J, with 6 bases in between. CDR3 sequence: CASSEERGNQPQHF. The CDR3 region has the DNA TGTGCCAGCAGTGAAGAGCGTGGCAATCAGCCCCAGCATTTT.

This sequence joins TRBV12-3 or TRBV12-4 and TRBJ1-6; D not certain. The CDR3 length is 14 residues. The ends were cut back, 1 base at V and 10 bases at J, with 11 bases in the middle. This CDR3 reads CASSLDPIGSPLHF. The CDR3 bases are TGTGCCAGCAGTTTAGACCCTATTGGGTCACCCCTCCACTTT.

The rearrangement joins TRBV6-2 or TRBV6-3 to TRBJ1-2; possible D gene TRBD1, 5 bases. Trimming removed 6 bases at V and 2 bases at J, with 16 bases between. The length of the CDR3 is 15 residues. CDR1 is MNHEY, CDR2 SVGEGT, per germline. CDR3 sequence (DNA): TGTGCCAGCAGAAGAGCAAGAGACAGAAACTATGGCTACACCTTC. Translated, it gives CASRRARDRNYGYTF.

This clonotype was recorded at least ten times. V is TRBV6-5 and J is TRBJ2-7; D remains ambiguous. CDR1 and CDR2 from the germline V gene are MNHEY and SVGAGI. This CDR3 contains 14 residues. Between the trimmed V and J ends, which lost 6 bases and 2 bases, there was a span of 14 bases. CDR3 bases: TGTGCCAGCAGGCTGGTCCTTGGGGCCTACGAGCAGTACTTC. The encoded protein is CASRLVLGAYEQYF.